These T cell receptor beta chains were read from a single sample in a study of T cell changes during pregnancy in multiple sclerosis. TCRdb's copy holds only in-frame clones and misses some; the assay was immunoSEQ multiplex PCR. The repertoire includes about 29,000 clones, approximately 92% of them detected once, and roughly 5.7% sits in the top ten. Specimen: CD8+ T cells from peripheral blood mononuclear cells, collected before pregnancy. The receptors shown here come from a female donor with multiple sclerosis, enrolled in a pregnancy study. Each CDR3 is given with its conserved first and last residue. The D gene is left open where the match is weak. Not all rows give a size; the values are once, few, many and, for expanded clones, a class.

j_call | d_call | v_call | clone_size | cdr3_aa | cdr3_nt
TRBJ2-5 | TRBD2 | TRBV6-6 | . | CASSSLAGGNQETQYF | TGTGCCAGCAGTTCCTTAGCGGGGGGGAACCAAGAGACCCAGTACTTC
TRBJ1-5 | TRBD1 | TRBV4-1 | . | CASSHGQGNQPQHF | TGCGCCAGCAGCCACGGACAGGGGAATCAGCCCCAGCATTTT
TRBJ1-2 | . | TRBV27 | . | CASSPGLGYTF | TGTGCCAGCAGTCCAGGGTTAGGCTACACCTTC
TRBJ1-2 | . | TRBV27 | . | CASKPLPRNYGYTF | TGTGCCAGCAAACCCCTTCCGCGAAACTATGGCTACACCTTC
TRBJ2-1 | TRBD2 | TRBV2 | . | CASSQSSGSTYNEQFF | TGTGCCAGCAGCCAGTCTAGCGGGAGCACCTACAATGAGCAGTTCTTC
TRBJ2-7 | TRBD1 | TRBV10-3 | . | CAISESTGGTYEQYF | TGTGCCATCAGTGAGTCCACAGGGGGGACCTACGAGCAGTACTTC
TRBJ2-3 | TRBD1 | TRBV9 | . | CASSGRDRGNTDTQYF | TGTGCCAGCAGCGGCCGGGACAGGGGAAACACAGATACGCAGTATTTT
TRBJ2-3 | TRBD2 | TRBV19 | . | CASRTSGEEDTQYF | TGTGCCAGTAGGACTAGCGGGGAGGAAGATACGCAGTATTTT
TRBJ2-7 | TRBD2 | TRBV5-8 | . | CASSLVGGGPNYEQYF | TGTGCCAGCAGCTTGGTTGGCGGGGGGCCTAACTACGAGCAGTACTTC
TRBJ1-2 | . | TRBV6-5 | . | CASSPKDTQGYTF | TGTGCCAGCAGTCCCAAGGACACTCAGGGCTACACCTTC
TRBJ2-5 | . | TRBV5-5 | . | CASSPLQGRWETQYF | TGTGCCAGCAGCCCCTTGCAGGGGCGCTGGGAGACCCAGTACTTC
TRBJ2-7 | TRBD1 | TRBV6-5 | . | CASSALGTGGHEQYF | TGTGCCAGCAGTGCCCTGGGGACAGGGGGCCACGAGCAGTACTTC
TRBJ2-1 | . | TRBV6-1 | . | CASLEVSDEQFF | TGTGCCAGCCTGGAGGTCTCGGATGAGCAGTTCTTC
TRBJ2-7 | . | TRBV2 | . | CAWRRESYEQYF | TGTGCCTGGAGGCGGGAATCCTACGAGCAGTACTTC
TRBJ2-7 | . | TRBV9 | . | CASSTRGGSINEQYF | TGTGCCAGCAGCACCCGTGGGGGGAGTATCAACGAGCAGTACTTC
TRBJ2-1 | . | TRBV27 | . | CASTTSPSEGEQFF | TGTGCCAGCACCACCTCCCCGAGCGAGGGAGAGCAGTTCTTC
TRBJ1-6 | TRBD1 | TRBV6-1 | . | CASSATGANSPLHF | TGTGCCAGCAGTGCGACAGGGGCGAATTCACCCCTCCACTTT
TRBJ2-7 | TRBD2 | TRBV19 | once | CASSISPAGSYEQYF | TGTGCCAGTAGTATTTCCCCAGCGGGATCCTACGAGCAGTACTTC
TRBJ2-7 | . | TRBV5-1 | . | CASSLWGPARSNYEQYF | TGCGCCAGCAGCCTGTGGGGGCCCGCAAGGAGCAACTACGAGCAGTACTTC
TRBJ1-2 | TRBD1 | TRBV7-3 | . | CASSLGQGGDYGYTF | TGTGCCAGCAGCTTAGGACAGGGGGGAGACTATGGCTACACCTTC
TRBJ2-1 | . | TRBV7-9 | . | CASSLRRQGRDEQFF | TGTGCCAGCAGCTTAAGGCGTCAGGGTAGGGATGAGCAGTTCTTC
TRBJ2-5 | . | TRBV7-3 | . | CASSLGGGGGETQYF | TGTGCCAGCAGCTTGGGCGGGGGCGGTGGAGAGACCCAGTACTTC
TRBJ2-5 | TRBD2 | TRBV2 | . | CASSEWRGEGIETQYF | TGTGCCAGCAGTGAATGGCGGGGGGAGGGCATAGAGACCCAGTACTTC
TRBJ1-4 | . | TRBV4-1 | . | CASSQAFWDTPNEKLFF | TGCGCCAGCAGCCAAGCCTTCTGGGACACTCCTAATGAAAAACTGTTTTTT
TRBJ1-1 | . | TRBV5-4 | few | CASSLDRAGETEAFF | TGTGCCAGCAGCTTGGACCGGGCGGGGGAAACTGAAGCTTTCTTT